Listed here are 15 T cell receptor beta chains from one sample, sequenced in a study of blood T cell repertoires in COVID-19. TCRdb's table, derived via immunoSEQ multiplex PCR, lists solely in-frame clones and lacks some. The table includes more than 350,000 clones, about 83% detected once. Source material: PBMCs or T cells enriched from blood (not recorded which). These receptors were obtained from a woman between 50 and 59 years old who had recovered from COVID-19.

This sequence joins TRBV9 and TRBJ1-3; D possibly corresponds to TRBD1 (6 bases). The CDR3 covers 17 residues. V lost 0 bases and J 0 bases, leaving 13 bases between the germline ends. CDR1 SGDLS and CDR2 YYNGEE come from the germline V gene. The CDR3 DNA is TGTGCCAGCAGCGTAGGGAACAGGGCCGACTCTGGAAACACCATATATTTT. As protein: CASSVGNRADSGNTIYF.

This clone was found a few times. The chain couples TRBV4-1 to TRBJ2-1; 8 bases align to TRBD2. Germline V lookup: CDR1 MGHRA, CDR2 YSYEKL. The trim removed 0 bases at V and 4 bases at J, leaving 5 bases unmatched. This CDR3 is built from 16 residues. The CDR3 DNA follows: TGCGCCAGCAGCCAAGATCCAGCGGGGGTGTACAATGAGCAGTTCTTC. Protein: CASSQDPAGVYNEQFF.

V usage is TRBV7-2 and J usage is TRBJ2-7, with TRBD1 identical over 7 bases. V lost 2 bases to trimming and J lost 0 bases; unmatched junction nucleotides: 4. This CDR3 has 15 residues. Germline V gene lookup returns CDR1 SGHTA and CDR2 FQGNSA. The CDR3 here is CASSLRQGDSYEQYF. The CDR3 DNA sequence: TGTGCCAGCAGCTTAAGACAGGGAGACTCCTACGAGCAGTACTTC.

This chain joins TRBV20-1 and TRBJ1-1; TRBD1 matches 7 bases. Germline V gene data show CDR1 as DFQATT and CDR2 as SNEGSKA (reference sequence). The CDR3 is 11 residues long. Unmatched junction bases numbered 4, after V lost 6 bases and J lost 6 bases. This chain's CDR3 is CSAGTEAEAFF. CDR3 coding DNA: TGCAGTGCCGGGACAGAGGCTGAAGCTTTCTTT.

The V call is TRBV19, the J call TRBJ1-4; possible D gene TRBD1, 5 bases. CDR1 is LNHDA and CDR2 is SQIVND in the germline V gene (reference sequence). The CDR3 has 12 residues. Trimming removed 9 bases from V and 4 bases from J, with 9 bases in between. This CDR3 reads CASLGHNEKLFF. In nucleotides, the CDR3 is TGTGCCAGCCTGGGGCATAATGAAAAACTGTTTTTT.

The CDR3: CASSQGQAPSPLHF. The CDR3 nucleotides are TGTGCCAGCAGCCAGGGACAGGCTCCTTCACCCCTCCACTTT. This chain joins TRBV7-9 and TRBJ1-6; 8 bases map to TRBD1. Germline lookup yields CDR1 SEHNR and CDR2 FQNEAQ (reference sequence). The CDR3 covers 14 residues. The trim removed 5 bases at V and 9 bases at J, leaving 6 bases unmatched.

The chain carries TRBV9 and TRBJ2-7; TRBD1 matches 9 bases. The CDR3 sequence is 15 residues long. V lost 0 bases to trimming and J lost 6 bases; unmatched junction nucleotides: 7. The germline V gene encodes CDR1 SGDLS and CDR2 YYNGEE. CDR3 sequence: CASSVDGTGNSEQYF. The CDR3 DNA is TGTGCCAGCAGCGTAGACGGGACAGGGAATAGCGAGCAGTACTTC.

This chain links TRBV10-3 with TRBJ2-7, with D possibly TRBD2 on 5 matching bases. CDR3 length equals 14 residues. The V and J ends lost 0 bases and 7 bases respectively, with 13 bases between them. Looked up from germline, CDR1 is ENHRY and CDR2 is SYGVKD. For the CDR3, the DNA is TGTGCCATCAGTGAGTCGGAAGCCCCGGGAGAGCAGTACTTC. Translating gives CAISESEAPGEQYF.

The rearrangement uses TRBV5-1 and TRBJ1-3; D not resolved. The germline CDR1 and CDR2 sequences are SGHRS and YFSETQ. CDR3 length: 15 amino acids. The V end was cut by 3 bases, the J end by 0 bases, with 10 bases between. The CDR3 nucleotides are TGCGCCAGCAGCTGGAGCGGTAGCTCTGGAAACACCATATATTTT. Its translation: CASSWSGSSGNTIYF.

The V call is TRBV19, the J call TRBJ1-5; 8 bases map to TRBD1. Germline V gives CDR1 LNHDA, CDR2 SQIVND (reference sequence). V was pared by 3 bases and J by 2 bases, with 6 bases of the junction left unmatched. CDR3 length: 16 amino acids. As DNA, the CDR3 is TGTGCCAGTAGTATCGGACAGGGTAGGGGCAATCAGCCCCAGCATTTT. Translated, it gives CASSIGQGRGNQPQHF. Drawing the rest from reference TRBV19 and TRBJ1-5, the complete variable domain is DGGITQSPKYLFRKEGQNVTLSCEQNLNHDAMYWYRQDPGQGLRLIYYSQIVNDFQKGDIAEGYSVSREKKESFPLTVTSAQKNPTAFYLCASSIGQGRGNQPQHFGDGTRLSIL.

This chain links TRBV10-3 with TRBJ2-5, with 12 nucleotides matching TRBD2. J lost 2 bases, V lost 5 bases, and 3 bases had no gene match. From germline, CDR1 is ENHRY and CDR2 SYGVKD. The CDR3 sequence is 15 residues long. For the CDR3, the DNA is TGTGCCATCAGTTCTAGCGGGAGGGGACAAGAGACCCAGTACTTC. The encoded protein is CAISSSGRGQETQYF.

V usage is TRBV4-3 and J usage is TRBJ1-1; 10 bases are shared with TRBD1. V lost 2 bases and J lost 9; bases outside the gene matches: 12. Germline lookup yields CDR1 LGHNA and CDR2 YSLEER. CDR3 length equals 16 residues. In DNA, the CDR3 is TGCGCCAGCAGCCAAAGAGGGTTTCCGGGACAGGGGCAAGCTTTCTTT. Encoded protein: CASSQRGFPGQGQAFF.

The genes are TRBV5-5 and TRBJ1-1; perhaps TRBD1 as D (5 bases). The V end lost 2 bases, the J end lost 8 bases, and 10 bases lay between the germline ends. The CDR3 runs to 12 residues. Germline V gene lookup returns CDR1 SGHKS and CDR2 YYEKEE (reference sequence). The CDR3: CASSFLQGEAFF. Written as DNA, the CDR3 is TGTGCCAGCAGCTTTCTCCAGGGCGAAGCTTTCTTT.

This chain joins TRBV10-3 and TRBJ1-2; no definite D call. Germline V gives CDR1 ENHRY, CDR2 SYGVKD. Trimming removed 0 bases from V and 8 bases from J, with 10 bases in between. The CDR3 length is 13 residues. The CDR3 spells CAISESTGSGYTF. The DNA of the CDR3 is TGTGCCATCAGTGAGTCAACGGGGTCCGGCTACACCTTC.

The J gene is TRBJ1-2, the V gene TRBV25-1; tentatively, D is TRBD1 (5 bases). This CDR3 is built from 12 residues. The V and J ends lost 7 bases and 7 bases respectively, with 13 bases between them. Looked up from germline, CDR1 is MGHDK and CDR2 is SYGVNS. The CDR3 spells CASNLGQGGYTF. DNA of the CDR3: TGTGCCAGCAACCTTGGACAAGGTGGCTACACCTTC.